This TCR beta chain was sequenced during a study of T cell repertoires in cytomegalovirus infection. TCRdb analysed the reads with MiXCR anew, one entry per CDR3 protein. The table has approximately 180,000 distinct CDR3 sequences, about a sixth seen once; the top ten hold approximately 26%. This clonotype was found a few times. CDR3 length equals 16 residues. V lost 3 bases to trimming and J lost 5 bases, with 19 bases between them. Per the germline V gene, CDR1 is SEHNR and CDR2 is FQNEAQ (reference sequence). The chain uses TRBV7-9 and TRBJ2-5; a possible D gene is TRBD1 (8 bases). Sequencing was carried out using CD8+ T cells from PBMCs. The source of this sequence is a human donor in good health (CMV status not recorded). Some clones in this sample may be carry-over from other donors' samples. The CDR3 loop is CASSFSRTGRVETQYF. As DNA, the CDR3 is TGTGCCAGCAGCTTCTCGAGGACAGGGAGGGTGGAGACCCAGTACTTC.